The next 3 T cell receptor beta chains were all read from a single sample in a study of identical twins (dated by TCRdb to the mid-2010s). The library was built by means of 5' RACE. The sequencer was an Illumina HiSeq 2000. TCRdb handled the public reads itself, with Q25 trimming in fastp and clone calling in MiXCR, and kept productive beta chains. Identical CDR3 protein sequences are pooled into one entry, listed with their most common genes and DNA. Recorded for this sample are roughly 290,000 distinct CDR3 sequences; roughly 10% of them occurred a single time. The top ten clonotypes cover approximately 7% of the sample. These same data were also listed under a study on yellow fever vaccine responses in identical twins.

The material sequenced was CD8+ T cells sorted from blood. Every receptor here comes from a woman under 30 in good health.

The genes are TRBV7-8 and TRBJ2-3, with D possibly TRBD2 on 6 matching bases. This CDR3 has 16 residues. The ends were cut back, 0 bases at V and 1 base at J, with 11 bases in the middle. Germline V gene sequence: CDR1 SGHVS, CDR2 FQNEAQ. The CDR3 loop reads CASSLALAIGTDTQYF. CDR3 DNA: TGTGCCAGCAGCTTAGCGCTAGCGATAGGCACAGATACGCAGTATTTT. The full variable domain, rest sourced from reference TRBV7-8 and TRBJ2-3, is GAGVSQSPRYKVAKRGQDVALRCDPISGHVSLFWYQQALGQGPEFLTYFQNEAQLDKSGLPSDRFFAERPEGSVSTLKIQRTQQEDSAVYLCASSLALAIGTDTQYFGPGTRLTVL.

Many counts were recorded for this clonotype. The chain links TRBV4-3 to TRBJ2-3, with 11 nucleotides matching TRBD2. The CDR3 totals 18 residues. J gave up 3 bases and V 0 bases, and 8 bases lay outside the gene matches. Per the germline V gene, CDR1 is LGHNA and CDR2 is YSLEER. In nucleotides, the CDR3 is TGCGCCAGCAGCCAAGAAGGGGCTAGCGGGAGGCCTACAGATACGCAGTATTTT. This encodes CASSQEGASGRPTDTQYF.

V gene TRBV7-2 combines with J gene TRBJ2-3; D may be TRBD2 (5 bases). Deletions cut 5 bases from V and 1 base from J, with 16 bases between. CDR3 length equals 16 residues. CDR1 is SGHTA and CDR2 is FQGNSA in the germline V gene. This chain's CDR3 is CASSLTPGLRTDTQYF. The DNA of the CDR3 is TGTGCCAGCAGCCTTACCCCGGGATTGCGCACAGATACGCAGTATTTT.